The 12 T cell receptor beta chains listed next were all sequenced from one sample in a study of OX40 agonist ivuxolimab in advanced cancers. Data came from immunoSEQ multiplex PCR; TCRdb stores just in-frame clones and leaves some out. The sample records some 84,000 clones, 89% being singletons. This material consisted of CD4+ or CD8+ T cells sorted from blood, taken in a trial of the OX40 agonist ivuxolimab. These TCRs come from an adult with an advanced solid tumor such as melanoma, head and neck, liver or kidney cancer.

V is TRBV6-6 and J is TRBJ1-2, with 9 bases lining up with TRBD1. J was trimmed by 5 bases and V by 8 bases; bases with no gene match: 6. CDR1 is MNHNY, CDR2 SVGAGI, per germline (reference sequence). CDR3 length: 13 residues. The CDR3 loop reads CASLRQGGYGYTF. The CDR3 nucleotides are TGTGCCAGCCTACGACAGGGGGGGTATGGCTACACCTTC.

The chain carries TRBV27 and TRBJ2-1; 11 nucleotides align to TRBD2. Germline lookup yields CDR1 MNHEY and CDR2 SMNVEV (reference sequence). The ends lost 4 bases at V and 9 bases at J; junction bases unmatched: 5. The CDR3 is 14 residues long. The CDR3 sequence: CASSWLAGGVEQFF. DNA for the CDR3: TGTGCCAGCAGTTGGCTAGCGGGGGGAGTTGAGCAGTTCTTC.

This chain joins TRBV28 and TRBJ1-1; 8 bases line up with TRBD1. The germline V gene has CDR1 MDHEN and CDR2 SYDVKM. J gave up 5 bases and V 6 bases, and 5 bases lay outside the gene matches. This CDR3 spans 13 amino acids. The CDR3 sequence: CASSQGARTEAFF. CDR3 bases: TGTGCCAGCAGCCAGGGGGCTCGAACTGAAGCTTTCTTT.

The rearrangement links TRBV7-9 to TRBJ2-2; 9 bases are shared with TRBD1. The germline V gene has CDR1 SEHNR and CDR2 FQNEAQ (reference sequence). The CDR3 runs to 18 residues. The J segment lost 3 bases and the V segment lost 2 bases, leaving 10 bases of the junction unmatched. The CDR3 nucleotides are TGTGCCAGCAGCTTATCTACAGGGGGCCTGGGATACACCGGGGAGCTGTTTTTT. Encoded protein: CASSLSTGGLGYTGELFF.

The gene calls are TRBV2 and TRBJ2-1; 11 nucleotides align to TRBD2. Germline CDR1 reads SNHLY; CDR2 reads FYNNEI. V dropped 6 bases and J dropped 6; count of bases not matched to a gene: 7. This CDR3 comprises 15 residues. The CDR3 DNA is TGTGCCAGCAGCCTGGCGCTAGCGGGGGGCAATGAGCAGTTCTTC. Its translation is CASSLALAGGNEQFF.

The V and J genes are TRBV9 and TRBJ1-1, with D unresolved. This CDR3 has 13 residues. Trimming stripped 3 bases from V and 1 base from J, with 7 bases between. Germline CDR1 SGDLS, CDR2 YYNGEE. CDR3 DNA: TGTGCCAGCAGCGCCCAAAGGAACACTGAAGCTTTCTTT. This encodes CASSAQRNTEAFF.

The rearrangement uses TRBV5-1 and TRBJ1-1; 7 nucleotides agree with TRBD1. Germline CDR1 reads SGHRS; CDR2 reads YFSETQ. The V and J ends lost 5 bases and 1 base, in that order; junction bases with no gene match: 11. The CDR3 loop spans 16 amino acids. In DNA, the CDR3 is TGCGCCAGCAGTAACAGACAGGCAGGGGGGAACACTGAAGCTTTCTTT. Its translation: CASSNRQAGGNTEAFF.

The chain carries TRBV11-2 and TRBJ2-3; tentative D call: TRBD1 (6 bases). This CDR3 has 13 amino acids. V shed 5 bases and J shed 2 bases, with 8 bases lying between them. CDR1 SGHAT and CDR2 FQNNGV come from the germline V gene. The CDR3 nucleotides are TGTGCCAGCAGCCAGGGGAACACAGATACGCAGTATTTT. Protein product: CASSQGNTDTQYF.

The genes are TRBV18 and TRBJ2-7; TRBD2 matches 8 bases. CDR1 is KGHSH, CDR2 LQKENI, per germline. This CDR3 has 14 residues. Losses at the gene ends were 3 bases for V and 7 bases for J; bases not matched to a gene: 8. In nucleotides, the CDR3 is TGTGCCAGCTCACCCACCGCGGGGGGCGAGGAGCAGTACGTC. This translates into CASSPTAGGEEQYV.

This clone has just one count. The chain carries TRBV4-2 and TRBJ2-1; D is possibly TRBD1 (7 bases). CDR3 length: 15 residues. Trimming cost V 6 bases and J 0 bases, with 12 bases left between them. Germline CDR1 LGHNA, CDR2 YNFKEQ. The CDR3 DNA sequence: TGTGCCAGCAGTGGAGGGGACAGCTCCTACAATGAGCAGTTCTTC. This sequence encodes CASSGGDSSYNEQFF.

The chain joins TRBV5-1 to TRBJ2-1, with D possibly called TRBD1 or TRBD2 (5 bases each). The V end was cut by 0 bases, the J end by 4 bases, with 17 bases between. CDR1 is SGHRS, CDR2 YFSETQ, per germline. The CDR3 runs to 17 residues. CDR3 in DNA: TGCGCCAGCAGCTTGGGAGTCGCCGGGGCGTTTTACAATGAGCAGTTCTTC. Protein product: CASSLGVAGAFYNEQFF.

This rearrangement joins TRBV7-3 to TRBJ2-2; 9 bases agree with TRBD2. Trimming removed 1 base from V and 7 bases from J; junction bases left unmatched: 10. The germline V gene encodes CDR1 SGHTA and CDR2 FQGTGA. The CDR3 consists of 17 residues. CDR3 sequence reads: CASSLKESGRLGGELFF. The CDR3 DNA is TGTGCCAGCAGCTTAAAGGAAAGCGGGAGGTTGGGCGGGGAGCTGTTTTTT.